Given below is one TCR beta chain in context. This sample is drawn from a study of blood T cell repertoires in COVID-19. Overall study context: Samples came from the United States, Italy and Spain, spanning acute and convalescent COVID-19.

Authors' analysis steps: From reference gene primer amplification, estimates of nucleated cell counts were derived. Only in-frame clones appear in the TCRdb table, and some are missing; sequencing was by immunoSEQ multiplex PCR. D and trimming were read from the DNA, whereas the V and J calls and clone size are those reported in that table. The sample lists about 210,000 clones, approximately 85% occurring once. Per germline, CDR1 SGHTA and CDR2 FQGNSA. The CDR3 spans 14 residues. V was trimmed by 1 base and J by 6 bases, leaving 13 bases between them. The chain couples TRBV7-2 to TRBJ2-7, with D perhaps matching TRBD2 (7 bases). The TCR was taken from a man in his fifties with COVID-19, enrolled during active disease. Specimen: peripheral blood. The CDR3 DNA is TGTGCCAGCAGCTTAGGAGGGGGGGCCCTCGAGCAGTACTTC. Translating gives CASSLGGGALEQYF.